Below, one T cell receptor (beta chain) is given with its context. Library preparation (for TCRbeta) was performed with unique molecular identifiers. TCRdb re-derived calls from the PCR reads in MiXCR, one entry per CDR3 protein. This sample carries 400,000 to 500,000 distinct CDR3 sequences, 11% of them seen once, and the ten largest clones take nearly 5.5%. The sample comes from a study of T-cell reconstitution after alpha-beta-depleted transplantation in children. V dropped 0 bases and J dropped 3 bases, with 9 bases sitting between them. The CDR3 totals 14 residues. Germline V lookup: CDR1 DFQATT, CDR2 SNEGSKA (reference sequence).

The J gene is TRBJ2-1, the V gene TRBV20-1; tentative D call: TRBD2 (6 bases). This TCR was sampled from a human donor who donated a stem cell graft to a child with acute myeloid leukemia. Material: PBMCs from the stem cell graft donor, obtained from the stem cell graft. The CDR3 region has the DNA TGCAGTGCTAGAGACCCGACTAGCTACAATGAGCAGTTCTTC. Amino acids: CSARDPTSYNEQFF.